The T cell receptor (beta chain) described here comes from a study of Graves' ophthalmopathy and Graves' hyperthyroidism. Findings of the study overall: Blood was where most expanded thyroid clonotypes above 0.001 frequency also turned up.

This clonotype has just a few counts. Its target is not known. Beta-chain TCR CDR3 regions were amplified from RNA transcripts. Second-round multiplex PCR followed a first-round RT-PCR using HTBI primers. MiXCR was run by TCRdb on the multiplex PCR reads, yielding one entry per CDR3 protein. The sample contains roughly 350,000 distinct CDR3 sequences, approximately 18% of which appear only once. The CDR3 is made up of 11 amino acids. Germline lookup yields CDR1 LGHNA and CDR2 YNFKEQ. Between the trimmed V and J ends, which lost 0 bases and 7 bases, there was a span of 1 base. The receptor was isolated from an adult woman with stable Graves' hyperthyroidism. The source material was peripheral blood. The rearrangement uses TRBV4-2 and TRBJ2-4; D is uncertain. Here the CDR3 reads CASSQDNIQYF. CDR3 nucleotide sequence: TGTGCCAGCAGCCAAGATAACATTCAGTACTTC.